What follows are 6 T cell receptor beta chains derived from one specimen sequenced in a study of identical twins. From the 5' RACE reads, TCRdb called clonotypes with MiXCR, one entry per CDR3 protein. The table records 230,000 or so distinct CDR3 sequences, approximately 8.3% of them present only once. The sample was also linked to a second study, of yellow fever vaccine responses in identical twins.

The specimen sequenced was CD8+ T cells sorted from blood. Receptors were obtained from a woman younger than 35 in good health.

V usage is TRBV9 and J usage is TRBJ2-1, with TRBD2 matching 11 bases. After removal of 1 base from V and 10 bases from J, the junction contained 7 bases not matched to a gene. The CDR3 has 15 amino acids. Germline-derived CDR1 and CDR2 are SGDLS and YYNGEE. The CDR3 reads CASSVTSGGLAEQFF. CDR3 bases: TGTGCCAGCAGCGTAACTAGCGGGGGACTAGCGGAGCAGTTCTTC.

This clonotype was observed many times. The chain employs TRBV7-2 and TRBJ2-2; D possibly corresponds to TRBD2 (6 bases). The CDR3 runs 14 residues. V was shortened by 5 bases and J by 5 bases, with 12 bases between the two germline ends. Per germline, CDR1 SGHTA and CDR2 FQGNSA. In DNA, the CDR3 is TGTGCCAGCAGCCCCCTCGGGGGTACCGGGGAGCTGTTTTTT. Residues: CASSPLGGTGELFF.

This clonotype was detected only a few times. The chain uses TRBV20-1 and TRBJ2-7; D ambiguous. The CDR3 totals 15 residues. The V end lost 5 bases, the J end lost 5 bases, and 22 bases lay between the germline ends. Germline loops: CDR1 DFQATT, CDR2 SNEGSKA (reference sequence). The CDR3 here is CSAPPTEPQSDEQYF. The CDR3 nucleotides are TGCAGTGCTCCGCCTACCGAGCCTCAAAGTGACGAGCAGTACTTC.

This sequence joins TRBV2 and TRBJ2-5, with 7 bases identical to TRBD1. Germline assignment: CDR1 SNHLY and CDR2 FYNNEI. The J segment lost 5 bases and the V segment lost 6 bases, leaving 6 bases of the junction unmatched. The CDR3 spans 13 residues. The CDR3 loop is CASRTQGTETQYF. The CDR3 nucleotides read TGTGCCAGCAGAACACAGGGGACGGAGACCCAGTACTTC. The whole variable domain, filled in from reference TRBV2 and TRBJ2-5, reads EPEVTQTPSHQVTQMGQEVILRCVPISNHLYFYWYRQILGQKVEFLVSFYNNEISEKSEIFDDQFSVERPDGSNFTLKIRSTKLEDSAMYFCASRTQGTETQYFGPGTRLLVL.

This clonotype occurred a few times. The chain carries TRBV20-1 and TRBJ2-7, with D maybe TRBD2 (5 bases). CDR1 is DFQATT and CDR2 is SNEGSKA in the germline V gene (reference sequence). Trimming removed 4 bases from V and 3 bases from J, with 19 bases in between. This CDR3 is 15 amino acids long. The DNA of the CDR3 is TGCAGTGCTACCGGTCCGGAGGCAGACTTCTACGAGCAGTACTTC. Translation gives CSATGPEADFYEQYF.

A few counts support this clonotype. The CDR3 spells CASSQRQGSYEQYF. The CDR3 nucleotides read TGCGCCAGCAGCCAAAGACAGGGTTCTTACGAGCAGTACTTC. The chain combines TRBV4-1 with TRBJ2-7, with 7 bases identical to TRBD1. V was clipped by 2 bases and J by 4 bases; unmatched bases: 5. CDR1 is MGHRA and CDR2 is YSYEKL in the germline V gene. This CDR3 is 14 amino acids long.